One sample yielded the 28 T cell receptor beta chains listed below, sequenced in a study of cytomegalovirus exposure and HLA in healthy donors. Clones were read by immunoSEQ multiplex PCR, and TCRdb kept only the in-frame ones, dropping some. The data hold under 200,000 clones, with roughly 81% observed a single time. The sequenced sample was PBMCs. These TCRs come from a woman aged 30 to 39 in good health and CMV-seronegative.

The V call is TRBV6-6, the J call TRBJ1-2, with TRBD1 matching over 9 bases. V lost 8 bases and J lost 4; bases outside the gene matches: 8. This CDR3 region has 14 residues. CDR1 is MNHNY, CDR2 SVGAGI, per germline (reference sequence). CDR3 region: CASRTGASFYGYTF. DNA of the CDR3: TGTGCCAGCCGGACAGGGGCGAGCTTCTATGGCTACACCTTC.

V gene TRBV29-1 combines with J gene TRBJ1-2; a possible D gene is TRBD1 (5 bases). V was shortened by 4 bases and J by 6 bases, with 15 bases between the two germline ends. Germline values: CDR1 SQVTM, CDR2 ANQGSEA. This CDR3 has 13 amino acids. Here the CDR3 DNA reads TGCAGCGTTGCGTACTCATTCAGGGATGGCTACACCTTC. It is translated as CSVAYSFRDGYTF.

This clone came up a few times. CDR3 coding DNA: TGTGCCAGCAGCATACTAACCGAGGGCGAAGAAGCTTTCTTT. It encodes CASSILTEGEEAFF. The rearrangement joins TRBV5-6 to TRBJ1-1, with D unclear. The CDR3 spans 14 residues. The germline gives CDR1 SGHDT, CDR2 YYEEEE. V dropped 4 bases and J dropped 8 bases, with 18 bases sitting between them.

This clone has a handful of counts. The rearrangement links TRBV12-5 to TRBJ1-2; D is ambiguous. V shed 2 bases and J shed 7 bases, with 8 bases lying between them. In germline, CDR1 is LGHNT, CDR2 FRNRAP. The CDR3 is 12 amino acids. Here the CDR3 DNA reads TGTGCTAGTGGTTTGCCAGGAGGTGGCTACACCTTC. This translates into CASGLPGGGYTF.

As to this clone: Other DNA sequences in the same sample also yield this CDR3. The rearrangement links TRBV7-9 to TRBJ1-5, with a possible D match to TRBD1 (5 bases). Trimming left V 2 bases short and J 4 bases short, with 6 bases between. Germline loops: CDR1 SEHNR, CDR2 FQNEAQ (reference sequence). The CDR3 is made up of 13 amino acids. The CDR3 DNA reads as TGTGCCAGCAGCTTACAGGGAAATCAGCCCCAGCATTTT. Encoded protein: CASSLQGNQPQHF.

The rearrangement uses TRBV10-1 and TRBJ2-5; possibly TRBD1 for D (5 bases). CDR3 size: 14 residues. V was trimmed by 6 bases and J by 2 bases, leaving 13 bases between them. CDR1 is WNHNN and CDR2 is SYGVQD in the germline V gene (reference sequence). As DNA, the CDR3 is TGCGCCAGCAGCGACCCGCGGACACAAGAGACCCAGTACTTC. Translated, it gives CASSDPRTQETQYF.

The V call is TRBV7-9, the J call TRBJ2-3; maybe TRBD2 (5 bases). Trimming removed 4 bases from V and 0 bases from J, with 11 bases in between. Germline V lookup: CDR1 SEHNR, CDR2 FQNEAQ (reference sequence). The CDR3 is 15 amino acids. CDR3 coding DNA: TGTGCCAGCAGCTCCTTAGCGAAAAGCACAGATACGCAGTATTTT. Its protein product is CASSSLAKSTDTQYF.

This chain connects TRBV18 to TRBJ2-7; TRBD1 matches 9 bases. The CDR3 runs to 16 residues. Unmatched junction bases numbered 6, after V lost 0 bases and J lost 3 bases. Germline CDR1 KGHSH, CDR2 LQKENI. This CDR3 is CASSPPGLTGGYEQYF. CDR3 nucleotide sequence: TGTGCCAGCTCACCACCGGGACTGACAGGGGGCTACGAGCAGTACTTC.

The chain carries TRBV5-1 and TRBJ1-1; 7 bases map to TRBD1. Germline V gives CDR1 SGHRS, CDR2 YFSETQ. V shed 4 bases and J 4 bases; nucleotides not matched to a gene: 10. This CDR3 region has 15 residues. Here the CDR3 reads CASSTRQGVGTEAFF. DNA of the CDR3: TGCGCCAGCAGCACTAGACAGGGTGTAGGCACTGAAGCTTTCTTT.

The chain joins TRBV19 to TRBJ2-7, with D tentatively TRBD2 (6 bases). CDR3 length equals 15 residues. From germline, CDR1 is LNHDA and CDR2 SQIVND (reference sequence). V was shortened by 1 base and J by 0 bases, with 10 bases between the two germline ends. CDR3 region: CASSIVGRPSYEQYF. Written as DNA, the CDR3 is TGTGCCAGTAGTATAGTCGGGAGACCCTCCTACGAGCAGTACTTC.

The rearrangement uses TRBV19 and TRBJ1-5, with a possible D match to TRBD1 (5 bases). V gave up 3 bases and J gave up 7 bases, with 13 bases separating them. The germline V gene encodes CDR1 LNHDA and CDR2 SQIVND (reference sequence). The CDR3 extends over 14 amino acids. CDR3: CASSISQGSQPQHF. CDR3 DNA sequence: TGTGCCAGTAGTATCTCGCAGGGAAGCCAGCCCCAGCATTTT.

Here the CDR3 reads CASSVHNVHNQPQHF. CDR3 DNA: TGTGCCAGCAGCGTCCACAATGTTCACAATCAGCCCCAGCATTTT. The chain uses TRBV11-3 and TRBJ1-5; D gene ambiguous. Germline loops: CDR1 SGHNT, CDR2 YENEEA. The CDR3 covers 15 residues. Trimming stripped 5 bases from V and 3 bases from J, with 14 bases between.

This clone has just one count. CDR3 loop: CASSMTQGNSPLHF. CDR3 DNA: TGTGCCAGTAGTATGACACAGGGGAATTCACCCCTCCACTTT. The chain uses TRBV19 and TRBJ1-6, with 7 positions matching TRBD1. CDR3 size: 14 residues. Trimming cost V 3 bases and J 7 bases; bases outside gene matches: 3. Germline V CDR1 and CDR2: LNHDA, SQIVND (reference sequence). Variable domain in full (rest from reference TRBV19 and TRBJ1-6): DGGITQSPKYLFRKEGQNVTLSCEQNLNHDAMYWYRQDPGQGLRLIYYSQIVNDFQKGDIAEGYSVSREKKESFPLTVTSAQKNPTAFYLCASSMTQGNSPLHFGNGTRLTVT.

CDR3 sequence: CASSLPGTGGNQPQHF. The CDR3 region has the DNA TGTGCCAGCAGTTTACCCGGGACAGGGGGCAATCAGCCCCAGCATTTT. The chain carries TRBV28 and TRBJ1-5; 10 positions agree with TRBD1. Germline assignment: CDR1 MDHEN and CDR2 SYDVKM. CDR3 size: 16 residues. Unmatched junction bases numbered 3, after V lost 2 bases and J lost 2 bases.

The chain is built from TRBV7-9 and TRBJ2-7; 7 bases match TRBD2. J lost 5 bases, V lost 4 bases, and 2 bases had no gene match. The CDR3 extends over 12 amino acids. Per the germline V gene, CDR1 is SEHNR and CDR2 is FQNEAQ (reference sequence). The CDR3 nucleotides are TGTGCCAGCAGCTCGGGGGGAGACGAGCAGTACTTC. Translating it yields CASSSGGDEQYF.

The V gene is TRBV18, the J gene TRBJ1-1; D is ambiguous. Germline V gives CDR1 KGHSH, CDR2 LQKENI. The germline V and J ends were trimmed by 3 bases and 11 bases, with 13 bases remaining between them. CDR3 length equals 12 residues. The CDR3: CASSPFLREAFF. CDR3 nucleotide sequence: TGTGCCAGCTCACCGTTCTTGAGAGAGGCTTTCTTT.

The chain links TRBV2 to TRBJ2-1; 10 bases match TRBD2. This CDR3 comprises 14 residues. The germline CDR1 and CDR2 sequences are SNHLY and FYNNEI. J gave up 7 bases and V 5 bases, and 5 bases lay outside the gene matches. CDR3 bases: TGTGCCAGCAGTCGGGGACTAGCGAGGAATGAGCAGTTCTTC. It yields the protein CASSRGLARNEQFF. Variable domain in full (rest from reference TRBV2 and TRBJ2-1): EPEVTQTPSHQVTQMGQEVILRCVPISNHLYFYWYRQILGQKVEFLVSFYNNEISEKSEIFDDQFSVERPDGSNFTLKIRSTKLEDSAMYFCASSRGLARNEQFFGPGTRLTVL.

The chain recombines TRBV9 with TRBJ1-1; TRBD1 aligns across 8 bases. Germline trimming cut 0 bases from V and 1 base from J; bases unmatched to any gene: 2. The CDR3 spans 15 residues. Germline values: CDR1 SGDLS, CDR2 YYNGEE. CDR3 residues: CASSVDTGGNTEAFF. As DNA, the CDR3 is TGTGCCAGCAGCGTAGATACAGGGGGGAACACTGAAGCTTTCTTT.

The rearrangement joins TRBV27 to TRBJ2-7; D is possibly TRBD2 (5 bases). V lost 5 bases to trimming and J lost 3 bases, with 17 bases between them. This CDR3 region has 15 residues. CDR1 is MNHEY, CDR2 SMNVEV, per germline (reference sequence). The CDR3 reads CASSRTPRAIYEQYF. The CDR3 DNA follows: TGTGCCAGCAGTCGAACCCCGCGGGCGATCTACGAGCAGTACTTC.

The chain combines TRBV30 with TRBJ2-3; TRBD1 is a possible D gene (6 bases). The germline V gene encodes CDR1 GTSNPN and CDR2 SVGIG (reference sequence). Trimming cost V 5 bases and J 7 bases, with 19 bases left between them. This CDR3 has 14 residues. CDR3 nucleotides: TGTGCCTGGCGCGGTTCCTTTAGGGGGAATACGCAGTATTTT. Translating gives CAWRGSFRGNTQYF.

The DNA for the CDR3 is TGTGCCAGTAGCTCGGGATATACTAATGAAAAACTGTTTTTT. It yields the protein CASSSGYTNEKLFF. The chain employs TRBV19 and TRBJ1-4; D not certain. The CDR3 is made up of 14 amino acids. The V gene's germline CDR1 is LNHDA and CDR2 SQIVND (reference sequence). V shed 6 bases and J shed 2 bases, with 10 bases lying between them.

The chain combines TRBV9 with TRBJ1-5; maybe TRBD1 (5 bases). Germline V gene data show CDR1 as SGDLS and CDR2 as YYNGEE. The CDR3 totals 15 residues. The V gene lost 0 bases and the J gene lost 7 bases, with 14 bases spanning the gap. The CDR3 loop reads CASSVGLGPQQPQHF. CDR3 nucleotide sequence: TGTGCCAGCAGCGTAGGGTTGGGGCCTCAACAGCCCCAGCATTTT. The full variable domain, rest sourced from reference TRBV9 and TRBJ1-5, is DSGVTQTPKHLITATGQRVTLRCSPRSGDLSVYWYQQSLDQGLQFLIQYYNGEERAKGNILERFSAQQFPDLHSELNLSSLELGDSALYFCASSVGLGPQQPQHFGDGTRLSIL.

The V call is TRBV18, the J call TRBJ1-6; the match to TRBD1 covers 7 bases. Germline V gives CDR1 KGHSH, CDR2 LQKENI. This CDR3 region has 14 residues. V lost 5 bases and J lost 8; bases outside the gene matches: 6. DNA of the CDR3: TGTGCCAGCTCATCGACAGGGAACGATTCACCCCTCCACTTT. This translates into CASSSTGNDSPLHF.

The chain uses TRBV2 and TRBJ2-3; TRBD2 matches at 11 bases. Germline-derived CDR1 and CDR2 are SNHLY and FYNNEI. V trimming: 5 bases; J trimming: 0 bases; junction bases outside the gene matches: 7. This CDR3 has 17 amino acids. This CDR3 reads CASSLAGGWTSTDTQYF. CDR3 sequence (DNA): TGTGCCAGCAGTCTAGCGGGGGGTTGGACGAGCACAGATACGCAGTATTTT.

This chain joins TRBV11-2 and TRBJ1-5, with TRBD1 as a possible D gene (5 bases). The V end was cut by 4 bases, the J end by 4 bases, with 8 bases between. The CDR3 sequence is 13 residues long. CDR1 and CDR2 (germline): SGHAT, FQNNGV. CDR3 nucleotide sequence: TGTGCCAGCAGCTCCGACAGAAATCAGCCCCAGCATTTT. Translated, it gives CASSSDRNQPQHF.

This clone was counted ten times or more. The chain links TRBV13 to TRBJ1-2, with D perhaps TRBD1 (6 bases). This CDR3 region has 14 residues. Per germline, CDR1 PRHDT and CDR2 FYEKMQ (reference sequence). Trimming took 1 base from V and 3 from J, leaving 9 bases between them. The CDR3 DNA follows: TGTGCCAGCAGCTTAGAGGGGGTTGACTATGGCTACACCTTC. It specifies CASSLEGVDYGYTF.

The V and J genes are TRBV19 and TRBJ1-2, with TRBD1 as a possible D gene (6 bases). Germline CDR1 and CDR2: LNHDA and SQIVND (reference sequence). V lost 3 bases, J lost 8 bases, and 13 bases lay in between. The CDR3 is 13 amino acids. The CDR3 region is CASSIGQIRGYTF. CDR3 sequence (DNA): TGTGCCAGTAGTATCGGACAGATCCGGGGCTACACCTTC.

The chain uses TRBV18 and TRBJ2-2; 12 bases are a match to TRBD2. Germline CDR1 is KGHSH and CDR2 is LQKENI. The CDR3 contains 16 residues. After removal of 0 bases from V and 6 bases from J, the junction contained 2 bases not matched to a gene. CDR3 region: CASSPPTSGSAGELFF. The CDR3 DNA reads as TGTGCCAGCTCACCACCGACTAGCGGGAGTGCCGGGGAGCTGTTTTTT.